This record concerns one T cell receptor (beta chain) sequence. Its antigen is still unknown. This specimen belongs to a study of cytomegalovirus exposure and HLA in healthy donors. The CDR3 length is 16 residues. Germline V gene sequence: CDR1 MNHNS, CDR2 SASEGT. The trim removed 3 bases at V and 3 bases at J, leaving 6 bases unmatched. Primers for the PCR totalled 60 Vbeta and 13 Jbeta. Some clones are missing from TCRdb's copy, which holds only in-frame ones; the method was immunoSEQ multiplex PCR. The sample data list fewer than 150,000 clones. Study-wide results and caveats: In a later analysis, donors in an Asian-associated ancestry cluster reportedly had fewer N-insertions in productive TCRs than the cohort mean. For most TCR beta V segments, an earlier analysis put the productive rate at about 90% or about 30% of the time. Some TCR beta chains (about 170 of them) were listed as cytomegalovirus-associated.

This clonotype was sampled from a woman aged 55-69 years in good health and CMV-seronegative. This chain links TRBV6-1 with TRBJ1-3; 9 positions agree with TRBD1. Material: PBMCs. The CDR3 nucleotides are TGTGCCAGCAGTGATCCGGGACAGGGTGTTGGAAACACCATATATTTT. Translating it yields CASSDPGQGVGNTIYF.